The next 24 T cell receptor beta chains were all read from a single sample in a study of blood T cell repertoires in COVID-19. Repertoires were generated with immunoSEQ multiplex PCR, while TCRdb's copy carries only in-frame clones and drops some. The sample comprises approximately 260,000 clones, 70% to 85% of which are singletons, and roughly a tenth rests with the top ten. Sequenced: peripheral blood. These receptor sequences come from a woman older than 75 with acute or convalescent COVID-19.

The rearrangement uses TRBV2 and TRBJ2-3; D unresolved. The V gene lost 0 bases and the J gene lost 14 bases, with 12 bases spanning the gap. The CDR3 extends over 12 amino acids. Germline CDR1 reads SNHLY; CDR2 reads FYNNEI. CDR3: CASSEAAGSSYF. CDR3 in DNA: TGTGCCAGCAGTGAAGCGGCAGGCAGCTCGTATTTT.

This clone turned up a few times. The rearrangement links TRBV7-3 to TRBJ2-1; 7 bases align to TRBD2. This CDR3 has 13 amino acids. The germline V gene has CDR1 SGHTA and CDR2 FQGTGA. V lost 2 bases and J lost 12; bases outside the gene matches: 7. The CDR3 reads CASSLPGTNVQFF. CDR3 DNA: TGTGCCAGCAGCTTACCCGGGACTAACGTGCAGTTCTTC. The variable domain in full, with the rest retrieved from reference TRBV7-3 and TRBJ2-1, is GAGVSQTPSNKVTEKGKYVELRCDPISGHTALYWYRQSLGQGPEFLIYFQGTGAADDSGLPNDRFFAVRPEGSVSTLKIQRTERGDSAVYLCASSLPGTNVQFFGPGTRLTVL.

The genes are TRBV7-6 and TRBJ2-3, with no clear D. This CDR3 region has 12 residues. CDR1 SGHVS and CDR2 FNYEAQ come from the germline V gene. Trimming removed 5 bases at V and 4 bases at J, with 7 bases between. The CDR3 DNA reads TGTGCCAGCAGCGCAGTCTCAGATACGCAGTATTTT. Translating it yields CASSAVSDTQYF.

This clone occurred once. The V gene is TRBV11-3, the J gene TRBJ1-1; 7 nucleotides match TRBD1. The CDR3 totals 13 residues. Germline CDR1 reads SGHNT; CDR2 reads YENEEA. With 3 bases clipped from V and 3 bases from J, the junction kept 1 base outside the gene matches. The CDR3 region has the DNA TGTGCCAGCAGCTTGGACAGGTACACTGAAGCTTTCTTT. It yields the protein CASSLDRYTEAFF.

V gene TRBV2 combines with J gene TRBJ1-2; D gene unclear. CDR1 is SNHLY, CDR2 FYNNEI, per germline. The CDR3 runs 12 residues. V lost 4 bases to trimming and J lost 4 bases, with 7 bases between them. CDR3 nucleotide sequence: TGTGCCAGCAGTGTAGAAAGCTATGGCTACACCTTC. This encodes CASSVESYGYTF.

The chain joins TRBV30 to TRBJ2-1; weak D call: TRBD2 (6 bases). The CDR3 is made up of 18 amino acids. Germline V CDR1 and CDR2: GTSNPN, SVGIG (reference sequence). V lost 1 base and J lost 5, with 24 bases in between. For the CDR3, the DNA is TGTGCCTGGAGTGATCTAGCGAGGAGATCAGGTCCAAACAATGAGCAGTTCTTC. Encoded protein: CAWSDLARRSGPNNEQFF.

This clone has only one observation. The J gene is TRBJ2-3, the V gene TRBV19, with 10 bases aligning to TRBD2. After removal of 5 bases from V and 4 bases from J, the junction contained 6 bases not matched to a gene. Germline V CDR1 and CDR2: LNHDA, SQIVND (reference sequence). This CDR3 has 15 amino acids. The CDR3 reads CASSRLSGGSDTQYF. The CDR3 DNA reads TGTGCCAGTAGTCGCCTTAGCGGGGGGTCAGATACGCAGTATTTT.

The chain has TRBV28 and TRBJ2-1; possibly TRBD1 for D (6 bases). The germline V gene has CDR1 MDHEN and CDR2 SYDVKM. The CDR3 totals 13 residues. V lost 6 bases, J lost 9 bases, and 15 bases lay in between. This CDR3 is CASRLTGFSEQFF. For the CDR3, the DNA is TGTGCCAGCAGACTCACAGGGTTCAGTGAGCAGTTCTTC.

CDR3 amino acids: CASSPGGQGGSPLHF. The DNA of the CDR3 is TGCGCCAGCAGCCCGGGGGGGCAGGGTGGCTCACCCCTCCACTTT. The chain carries TRBV5-1 and TRBJ1-6; D may be TRBD1 (6 bases). V shed 4 bases and J shed 10 bases, with 18 bases lying between them. The CDR3 spans 15 residues. Germline values: CDR1 SGHRS, CDR2 YFSETQ.

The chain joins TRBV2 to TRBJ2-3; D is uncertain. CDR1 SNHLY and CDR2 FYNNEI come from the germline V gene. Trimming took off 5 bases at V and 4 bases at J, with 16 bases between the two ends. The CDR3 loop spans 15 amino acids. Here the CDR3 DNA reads TGTGCCAGCAGTCGTACCATCTTCGTAGCAGATACGCAGTATTTT. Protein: CASSRTIFVADTQYF.

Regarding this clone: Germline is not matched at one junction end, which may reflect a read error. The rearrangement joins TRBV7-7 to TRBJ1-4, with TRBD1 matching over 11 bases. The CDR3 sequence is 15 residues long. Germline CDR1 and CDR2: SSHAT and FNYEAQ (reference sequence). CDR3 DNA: TGTGCTAGCAGCCCTGGGACAGGGGGGAATGAAAAACTGTTTTTT. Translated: CASSPGTGGNEKLFF.

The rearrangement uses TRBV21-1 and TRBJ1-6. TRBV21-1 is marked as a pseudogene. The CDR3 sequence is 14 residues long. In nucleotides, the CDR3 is TGTGCCAGTACATGGCCGGGAAAAAGGCCACCCCTCCACTTT. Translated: CASTWPGKRPPLHF.

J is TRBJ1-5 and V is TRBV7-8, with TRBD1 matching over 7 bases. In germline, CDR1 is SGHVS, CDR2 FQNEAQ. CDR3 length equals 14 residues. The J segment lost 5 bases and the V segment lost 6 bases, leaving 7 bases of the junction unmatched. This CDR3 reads CASSRTGTYQPQHF. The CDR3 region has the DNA TGTGCCAGCAGTCGGACAGGAACCTATCAGCCCCAGCATTTT.

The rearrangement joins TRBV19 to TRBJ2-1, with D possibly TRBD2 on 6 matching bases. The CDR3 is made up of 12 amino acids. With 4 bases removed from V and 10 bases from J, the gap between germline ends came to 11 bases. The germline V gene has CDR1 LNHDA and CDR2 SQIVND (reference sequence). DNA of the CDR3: TGTGCCAGTAGTACCGGACTAACAGAGCAGTTCTTC. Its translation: CASSTGLTEQFF.

The CDR3 here is CASSFRQDGPLYTF. CDR3 DNA sequence: TGTGCCAGCAGCTTCCGACAGGACGGGCCCCTCTACACCTTC. The genes are TRBV5-6 and TRBJ1-2; TRBD1 might be the D (6 bases). The CDR3 has 14 amino acids. The V gene lost 2 bases and the J gene lost 10 bases, with 18 bases spanning the gap. Germline values: CDR1 SGHDT, CDR2 YYEEEE.

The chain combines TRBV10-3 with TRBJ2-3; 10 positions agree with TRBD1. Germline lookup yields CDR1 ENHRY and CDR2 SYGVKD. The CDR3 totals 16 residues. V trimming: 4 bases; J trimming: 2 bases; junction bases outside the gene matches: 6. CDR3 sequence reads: CAISVGQGEDTDTQYF. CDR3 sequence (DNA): TGTGCCATCAGTGTTGGACAGGGGGAAGACACAGATACGCAGTATTTT.

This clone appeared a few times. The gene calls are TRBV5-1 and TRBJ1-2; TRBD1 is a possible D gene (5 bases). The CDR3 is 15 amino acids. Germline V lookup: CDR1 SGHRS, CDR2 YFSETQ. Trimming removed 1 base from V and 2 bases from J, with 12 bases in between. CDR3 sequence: CASSLSGKANYGYTF. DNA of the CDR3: TGCGCCAGCAGCTTGTCAGGGAAGGCAAACTATGGCTACACCTTC. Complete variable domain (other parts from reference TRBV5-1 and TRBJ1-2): KAGVTQTPRYLIKTRGQQVTLSCSPISGHRSVSWYQQTPGQGLQFLFEYFSETQRNKGNFPGRFSGRQFSNSRSEMNVSTLELGDSALYLCASSLSGKANYGYTFGSGTRLTVV.

CDR3 protein: CAISGTADQPQHF. The CDR3 DNA reads as TGTGCCATCAGTGGGACAGCCGATCAGCCCCAGCATTTT. This rearrangement joins TRBV10-3 to TRBJ1-5; tentative D call: TRBD1 (6 bases). This CDR3 has 13 amino acids. V lost 4 bases and J lost 5, with 9 bases in between. Germline CDR1 and CDR2: ENHRY and SYGVKD.

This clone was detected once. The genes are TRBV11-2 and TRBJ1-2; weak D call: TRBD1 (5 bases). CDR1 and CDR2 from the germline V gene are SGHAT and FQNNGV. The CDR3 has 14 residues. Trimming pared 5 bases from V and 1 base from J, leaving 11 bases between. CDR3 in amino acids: CASSGDSVNYGYTF. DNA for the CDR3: TGTGCCAGCAGCGGCGACAGTGTTAACTATGGCTACACCTTC.

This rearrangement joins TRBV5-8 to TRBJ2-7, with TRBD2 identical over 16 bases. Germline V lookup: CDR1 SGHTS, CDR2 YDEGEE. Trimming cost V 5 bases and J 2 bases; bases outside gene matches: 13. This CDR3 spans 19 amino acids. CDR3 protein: CASRRTPGLAGGNAYEQYF. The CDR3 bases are TGTGCCAGCAGACGGACGCCGGGACTAGCGGGGGGGAACGCCTACGAGCAGTACTTC.

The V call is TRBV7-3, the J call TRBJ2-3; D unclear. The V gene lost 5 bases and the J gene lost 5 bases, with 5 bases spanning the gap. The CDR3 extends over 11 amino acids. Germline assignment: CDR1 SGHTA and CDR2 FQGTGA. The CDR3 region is CASSAGDTQYF. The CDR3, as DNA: TGTGCCAGCAGCGCCGGAGATACGCAGTATTTT. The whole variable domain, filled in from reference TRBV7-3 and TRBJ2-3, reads GAGVSQTPSNKVTEKGKYVELRCDPISGHTALYWYRQSLGQGPEFLIYFQGTGAADDSGLPNDRFFAVRPEGSVSTLKIQRTERGDSAVYLCASSAGDTQYFGPGTRLTVL.

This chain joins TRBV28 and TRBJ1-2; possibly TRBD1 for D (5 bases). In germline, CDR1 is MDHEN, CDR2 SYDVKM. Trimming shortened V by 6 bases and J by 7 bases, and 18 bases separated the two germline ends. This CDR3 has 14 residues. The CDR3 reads CASSLGGGVRGYTF. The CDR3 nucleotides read TGTGCCAGCAGCCTTGGGGGGGGAGTCCGTGGCTACACCTTC.

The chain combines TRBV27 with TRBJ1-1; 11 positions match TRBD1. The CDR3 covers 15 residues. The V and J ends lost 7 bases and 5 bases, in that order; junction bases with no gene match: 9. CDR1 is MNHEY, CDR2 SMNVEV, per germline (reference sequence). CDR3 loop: CASTPRTGGYTEAFF. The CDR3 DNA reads TGTGCCAGCACCCCGAGGACAGGGGGCTATACTGAAGCTTTCTTT.

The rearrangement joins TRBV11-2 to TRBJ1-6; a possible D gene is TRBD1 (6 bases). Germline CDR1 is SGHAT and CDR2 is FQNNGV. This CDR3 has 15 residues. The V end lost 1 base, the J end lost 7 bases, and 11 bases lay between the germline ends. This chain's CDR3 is CASSLGGGQNSPLHF. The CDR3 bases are TGTGCCAGCAGCTTAGGCGGGGGGCAAAATTCACCCCTCCACTTT.